Below are 17 T cell receptor beta chains sequenced from a single sample in a study of blood T cells in healthy people across ages. Sample-barcoded 5' priming and a J-beta primer mix drove a second PCR of roughly 6 to 12 cycles. TCRdb re-called the 5' RACE reads through MiXCR, storing one row per CDR3 protein. This table holds under 2,000,000 distinct CDR3 sequences, just under 50% found once. Sequencing used blood. Receptors originate from a woman aged 40 to 50 in good health.

This clonotype was found many times. This sequence joins TRBV29-1 and TRBJ2-1; 8 nucleotides agree with TRBD2. There are 10 residues in the CDR3. The ends lost 8 bases at V and 12 bases at J; junction bases unmatched: 6. Germline CDR1 reads SQVTM; CDR2 reads ANQGSEA. The CDR3 spells CSFSGAGQFF. The CDR3 nucleotides are TGCAGCTTTAGCGGGGCGGGGCAGTTCTTC.

At least ten counts were recorded for this clonotype. V and J are TRBV7-9 and TRBJ2-1; 9 bases are a match to TRBD2. This CDR3 comprises 15 residues. With V trimmed by 5 bases and J by 0 bases, 2 bases remained unmatched. Germline V CDR1 and CDR2: SEHNR, FQNEAQ (reference sequence). The CDR3 DNA sequence: TGTGCCAGCAGCGCGACTAGCGGCTCCTACAATGAGCAGTTCTTC. The encoded protein is CASSATSGSYNEQFF.

This clonotype was detected only a few times. V is TRBV20-1 and J is TRBJ2-1; tentatively, D is TRBD2 (5 bases). Trimming stripped 6 bases from V and 10 bases from J, with 10 bases between. CDR1 is DFQATT and CDR2 is SNEGSKA in the germline V gene (reference sequence). This CDR3 spans 10 amino acids. The CDR3 coding sequence is TGCAGTGCCCGGCGGGCCGAGCAGTTCTTC. Translated, it gives CSARRAEQFF.

The rearrangement links TRBV5-1 to TRBJ2-7, with D perhaps matching TRBD1 or TRBD2 (6 bases each). V was pared by 4 bases and J by 5 bases, with 25 bases between. Per germline, CDR1 SGHRS and CDR2 YFSETQ. CDR3 length equals 17 residues. The DNA of the CDR3 is TGCGCCAGCAGCACCCAACCCCCCGGGACGGGGGCCCACGAGCAGTACTTC. Its protein product is CASSTQPPGTGAHEQYF.

This chain uses TRBV3-1 with TRBJ1-1; a possible D gene is TRBD1 (6 bases). Germline lookup yields CDR1 LGHDT and CDR2 YNNKEL (reference sequence). Between the trimmed V and J ends, which lost 0 bases and 1 base, there was a span of 18 bases. This CDR3 comprises 18 residues. CDR3 region: CASSQDPVRTARNTEAFF. The CDR3 DNA is TGTGCCAGCAGCCAAGATCCTGTTAGGACAGCAAGGAACACTGAAGCTTTCTTT.

The chain couples TRBV7-2 to TRBJ2-4; 7 nucleotides align to TRBD1. Losses at the gene ends were 5 bases for V and 6 bases for J; bases not matched to a gene: 10. Germline CDR1 SGHTA, CDR2 FQGNSA. The length of the CDR3 is 15 residues. In nucleotides, the CDR3 is TGTGCCAGCAGCCCTAGACAGGGTGAGGCAAACATTCAGTACTTC. Translating gives CASSPRQGEANIQYF.

This clonotype showed up just a few times. The rearrangement uses TRBV11-1 and TRBJ2-4; 7 nucleotides match TRBD2. The CDR3 spans 13 residues. Trimming removed 5 bases from V and 6 bases from J; junction bases left unmatched: 4. The germline CDR1 and CDR2 sequences are SGHAT and FQDESV (reference sequence). CDR3 protein: CASSPGEGNIQYF. The CDR3 DNA is TGTGCCAGCAGCCCGGGGGAGGGAAACATTCAGTACTTC. Drawing the rest from reference TRBV11-1 and TRBJ2-4, the complete variable domain is EAEVAQSPRYKITEKSQAVAFWCDPISGHATLYWYRQILGQGPELLVQFQDESVVDDSQLPKDRFSAERLKGVDSTLKIQPAELGDSAMYLCASSPGEGNIQYFGAGTRLSVL.

The chain links TRBV27 to TRBJ2-5; D not resolved. The J call is doubtful: the DNA matches TRBJ2-7 better. This CDR3 comprises 15 residues. In germline, CDR1 is MNHEY, CDR2 SMNVEV (reference sequence). CDR3 amino acids: CASSLVRYSQYEQYF. The CDR3 coding sequence is TGTGCCAGCAGTTTAGTTCGGTACTCCCAATACGAGCAGTACTTC.

The table lists this clonotype with a count of one. The chain joins TRBV18 to TRBJ2-6; the D gene is possibly TRBD1 (6 bases). Trimming removed 3 bases from V and 10 bases from J, with 10 bases in between. Germline loops: CDR1 KGHSH, CDR2 LQKENI. CDR3 length: 13 amino acids. The CDR3 DNA is TGTGCCAGCTCACCCGGGACAACAAACGTCCTGACTTTC. Its protein is CASSPGTTNVLTF.

This rearrangement joins TRBV7-9 to TRBJ1-4; no definite D call. Trimming left V 3 bases short and J 8 bases short, with 13 bases between. The germline CDR1 and CDR2 sequences are SEHNR and FQNEAQ (reference sequence). The CDR3 totals 14 residues. The CDR3 spells CASSFFRAGEKLFF. In nucleotides, the CDR3 is TGTGCCAGCAGCTTTTTCCGTGCGGGAGAAAAACTGTTTTTT.

This chain joins TRBV7-9 and TRBJ2-5, with D perhaps matching TRBD1 or TRBD2 (5 bases each). The J call may be incorrect, as the DNA end agrees better with TRBJ2-7. The CDR3 length is 17 residues. CDR1 SEHNR and CDR2 FQNEAQ come from the germline V gene (reference sequence). In DNA, the CDR3 is TGTGCCAGCAGCTTAGTAGGGACGCCACGGGGCTTCCACGAGCAGTACTTC. Protein sequence: CASSLVGTPRGFHEQYF.

For this clonotype: Just one base apart from a much larger clone, this may be a read error. DNA of the CDR3: TGCGCCAGCAGCCACGGGAGGGAGACCCAGTTCTTC. Its protein is CASSHGRETQFF. The chain has TRBV4-1 and TRBJ2-5; the match to TRBD2 covers 8 bases. The J call may be faulty, since TRBJ2-1 better matches the DNA end. Per the germline V gene, CDR1 is MGHRA and CDR2 is YSYEKL. CDR3 length: 12 residues.

This clonotype was detected only a few times. The rearrangement uses TRBV15 and TRBJ2-1; the match to TRBD1 covers 9 bases. V dropped 1 base and J dropped 5; count of bases not matched to a gene: 3. Germline V gene lookup returns CDR1 LNHNV and CDR2 YYDKDF (reference sequence). CDR3 length equals 15 residues. The CDR3 DNA sequence: TGTGCCACCAGCAGAGCCCGGGACAGGGACAATGAGCAGTTCTTC. Its translation: CATSRARDRDNEQFF.

J is TRBJ1-2 and V is TRBV27; 8 bases align to TRBD1. This CDR3 has 15 residues. Germline loops: CDR1 MNHEY, CDR2 SMNVEV (reference sequence). J gave up 5 bases and V 3 bases, and 8 bases lay outside the gene matches. In DNA form, the CDR3 reads TGTGCCAGCAGTTTTCAGGGGGCCCCACGGTATGGCTACACCTTC. Translation gives CASSFQGAPRYGYTF.

CDR3 nucleotides: TGTGCCAGCACCACGCGGGGGGAGGGATCACCCCTCCACTTT. This sequence encodes CASTTRGEGSPLHF. V usage is TRBV12-3 or TRBV12-4 and J usage is TRBJ1-6; weak D call: TRBD1 (5 bases). The V gene lost 7 bases and the J gene lost 10 bases, with 17 bases spanning the gap. The CDR3 totals 14 residues.

This clonotype was counted between two and nine times. This chain links TRBV11-2 with TRBJ2-1; 8 bases agree with TRBD1. V gave up 2 bases and J gave up 5 bases; unmatched junction bases: 5. Germline V gene lookup returns CDR1 SGHAT and CDR2 FQNNGV. The CDR3 is 15 amino acids. The CDR3 reads CASSLPGQADNEQFF. The CDR3 DNA is TGTGCCAGCAGCTTACCGGGACAGGCAGACAATGAGCAGTTCTTC.

V usage is TRBV7-9 and J usage is TRBJ2-1; the D call may be TRBD1 or TRBD2 (5 bases each). V was trimmed by 4 bases and J by 0 bases, leaving 10 bases between them. Germline V gene data show CDR1 as SEHNR and CDR2 as FQNEAQ (reference sequence). This CDR3 comprises 15 residues. This CDR3 reads CASSSGTYSYNEQFF. The CDR3 coding sequence is TGTGCCAGCAGCTCCGGGACCTACTCCTACAATGAGCAGTTCTTC.